One and the same sample provided the 9 T cell receptor beta chains below, sequenced in a study of blood T cell repertoires in COVID-19. The data were produced by immunoSEQ multiplex PCR, yet TCRdb's version contains in-frame clones alone and is incomplete. This sample has 400,000 or so clones; approximately 86% occur once, and the top ten carry 2.5% to 3.5%. Sequencing used peripheral blood. These receptors were taken from a human donor in a cohort sampled during active COVID-19.

This sequence joins TRBV10-3 and TRBJ2-2, with 10 bases identical to TRBD2. There are 15 residues in the CDR3. The J segment lost 6 bases and the V segment lost 10 bases, leaving 11 bases of the junction unmatched. CDR1 is ENHRY and CDR2 is SYGVKD in the germline V gene. CDR3 region: CATRTSGQTAGELFF. CDR3 DNA: TGTGCCACCCGGACTAGCGGCCAGACGGCCGGGGAGCTGTTTTTT.

V usage is TRBV5-1 and J usage is TRBJ1-4; D remains unclear. The CDR3 extends over 13 amino acids. Germline V gene sequence: CDR1 SGHRS, CDR2 YFSETQ. The V gene lost 5 bases and the J gene lost 4 bases, with 9 bases spanning the gap. The CDR3 region has the DNA TGCGCCAGCAGAACAGACCATAATGAAAAACTGTTTTTT. This translates into CASRTDHNEKLFF.

This clone was recorded once. This chain links TRBV5-1 with TRBJ2-2; D perhaps matches TRBD2 (6 bases). The CDR3 has 15 residues. The germline gives CDR1 SGHRS, CDR2 YFSETQ. Trimming stripped 0 bases from V and 4 bases from J, with 10 bases between. In nucleotides, the CDR3 is TGCGCCAGCAGCTTGGTTGGGGGGACCACCGGGGAGCTGTTTTTT. Its translation is CASSLVGGTTGELFF.

Details on this clone: A junction boundary mismatches the germline segment, possibly from a read error. The J gene is TRBJ2-1, the V gene TRBV15, with a tentative D call TRBD2 (6 bases). The germline V gene encodes CDR1 LNHNV and CDR2 YYDKDF (reference sequence). This CDR3 contains 18 residues. The CDR3 loop is CATGRDSWDSFSYNEQFF. The CDR3 nucleotides read TGTGCCACCGGCAGAGATTCTTGGGACTCCTTCTCCTACAATGAGCAGTTCTTC.

The genes are TRBV18 and TRBJ2-1, with TRBD2 as a possible D gene (6 bases). The CDR3 consists of 15 residues. The V and J ends lost 5 bases and 8 bases respectively, with 19 bases between them. Germline assignment: CDR1 KGHSH and CDR2 LQKENI. The DNA for the CDR3 is TGTGCCAGCTCAGGCGGGGTCAGGGAAGTCGATGAGCAGTTCTTC. The encoded protein is CASSGGVREVDEQFF.

The chain employs TRBV18 and TRBJ2-7; TRBD2 is a possible D gene (6 bases). This CDR3 comprises 13 residues. The V gene's germline CDR1 is KGHSH and CDR2 LQKENI. V lost 2 bases and J 7 bases, leaving 12 bases between the germline ends. CDR3 bases: TGTGCCAGCTCACCAACGCGGGGTCCAGAGCAGTACTTC. Protein sequence: CASSPTRGPEQYF.

The CDR3 DNA reads TGTGCCACCACCCCCCGGGAGTACAATGAGCAGTTCTTC. Protein: CATTPREYNEQFF. This rearrangement joins TRBV12-3 or TRBV12-4 to TRBJ2-1, with a tentative D call TRBD2 (6 bases). The CDR3 length is 13 residues. Trimming took 10 bases from V and 4 from J, leaving 14 bases between them.

The V and J genes are TRBV6-1 and TRBJ1-2, with TRBD1 matching 8 bases. CDR3 length: 14 residues. With 2 bases clipped from V and 8 bases from J, the junction kept 7 bases outside the gene matches. Germline-derived CDR1 and CDR2 are MNHNS and SASEGT. The CDR3 bases are TGTGCCAGCAGTGAAACCCGGACAGGGTTCGGCTACACCTTC. Amino acid sequence: CASSETRTGFGYTF.

The chain uses TRBV4-2 and TRBJ1-6; TRBD1 is a possible D gene (5 bases). V lost 1 base to trimming and J lost 8 bases, with 12 bases between them. Germline values: CDR1 LGHNA, CDR2 YNFKEQ. This CDR3 has 15 amino acids. This CDR3 reads CASSQGGGAHSPLHF. In nucleotides, the CDR3 is TGTGCCAGCAGCCAAGGGGGAGGGGCTCATTCACCCCTCCACTTT.